This T cell receptor beta chain derives from a study of shared clonotypes between healthy human individuals. Study findings and constraints: Generation probability values for non-shared clonotypes were lower than those for clonotypes shared by all four donors. The study found roughly 5% of naive CD4 clonotypes shared across a few donors.

Comments on this clone: Its specificity is not known.

As defined, naive CD8 cells were CD45RO-negative and positively selected for CCR7, with terminally differentiated effector memory CD45RA+ cells excluded. Adults of Caucasian background living in Nashville, Tennessee made up all donors. Genomic DNA belonging to each subset was distributed in equal measure over several immunoSEQ plates. Clones were sequenced by immunoSEQ multiplex PCR, and TCRdb holds only the in-frame ones, with some missing. The sample holds about 2,200,000 clones; approximately 94% are singletons and the top ten take roughly 1.7%. The material sequenced was naive CD8+ T cells from PBMCs. This sequence was found in a man aged 18 to 35 in good health. Some clones in this sample may be carry-over from other donors' samples.

This chain's CDR3 is CASSGTRDRGREQYF. Here the CDR3 DNA reads TGCGCCAGCAGCGGAACCCGGGACAGGGGGCGTGAGCAGTACTTC. The chain carries TRBV5-1 and TRBJ2-7, with 12 bases matching TRBD1. V shed 4 bases, J shed 7 bases, and the junction held 9 bases outside the gene matches. This CDR3 is built from 15 residues. CDR1 is SGHRS, CDR2 YFSETQ, per germline.